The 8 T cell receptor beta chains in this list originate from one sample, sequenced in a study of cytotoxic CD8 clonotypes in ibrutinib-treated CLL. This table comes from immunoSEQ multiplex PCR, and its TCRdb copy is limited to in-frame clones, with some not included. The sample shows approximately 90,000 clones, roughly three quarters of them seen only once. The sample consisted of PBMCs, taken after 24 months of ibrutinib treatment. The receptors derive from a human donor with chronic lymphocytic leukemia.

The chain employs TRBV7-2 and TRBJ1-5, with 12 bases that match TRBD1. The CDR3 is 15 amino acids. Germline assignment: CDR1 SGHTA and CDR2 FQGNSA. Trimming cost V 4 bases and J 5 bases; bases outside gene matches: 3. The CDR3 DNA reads TGTGCCAGCAGCTCTGGGACAGGGGGCTATCAGCCCCAGCATTTT. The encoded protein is CASSSGTGGYQPQHF.

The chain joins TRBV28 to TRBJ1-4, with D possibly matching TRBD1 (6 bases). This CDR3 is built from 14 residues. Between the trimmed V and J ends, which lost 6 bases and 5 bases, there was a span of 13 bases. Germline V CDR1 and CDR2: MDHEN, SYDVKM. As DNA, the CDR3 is TGTGCCAGCAGACTGGTGGACAGAAATGAAAAACTGTTTTTT. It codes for CASRLVDRNEKLFF.

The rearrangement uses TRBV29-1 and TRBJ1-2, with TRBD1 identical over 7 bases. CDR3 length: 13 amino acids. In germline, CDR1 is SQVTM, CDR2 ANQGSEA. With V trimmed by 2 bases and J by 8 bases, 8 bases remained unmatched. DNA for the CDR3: TGCAGCGTTGAATCCCGGGACAGCGGGGGCTACACCTTC. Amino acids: CSVESRDSGGYTF.

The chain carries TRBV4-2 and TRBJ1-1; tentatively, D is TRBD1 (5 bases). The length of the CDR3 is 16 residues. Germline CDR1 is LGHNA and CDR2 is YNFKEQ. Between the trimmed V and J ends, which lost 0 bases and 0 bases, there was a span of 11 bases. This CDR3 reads CASSQEVGGMNTEAFF. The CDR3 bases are TGTGCCAGCAGCCAAGAGGTCGGGGGGATGAACACTGAAGCTTTCTTT.

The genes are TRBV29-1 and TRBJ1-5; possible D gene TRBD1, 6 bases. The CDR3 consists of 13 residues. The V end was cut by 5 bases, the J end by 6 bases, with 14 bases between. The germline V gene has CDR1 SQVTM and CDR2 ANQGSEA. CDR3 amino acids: CSVRRGEGQPQHF. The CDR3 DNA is TGCAGCGTTCGAAGGGGGGAGGGTCAGCCCCAGCATTTT. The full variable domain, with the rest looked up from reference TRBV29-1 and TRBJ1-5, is SAVISQKPSRDICQRGTSLTIQCQVDSQVTMMFWYRQQPGQSLTLIATANQGSEATYESGFVIDKFPISRPNLTFSTLTVSNMSPEDSSIYLCSVRRGEGQPQHFGDGTRLSIL.

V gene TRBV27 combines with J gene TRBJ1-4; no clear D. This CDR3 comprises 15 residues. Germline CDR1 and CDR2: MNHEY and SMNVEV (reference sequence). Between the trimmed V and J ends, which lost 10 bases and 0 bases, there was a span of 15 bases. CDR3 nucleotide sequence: TGTGCCACCCGCGGCGCCTTTGCAACTAATGAAAAACTGTTTTTT. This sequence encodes CATRGAFATNEKLFF.

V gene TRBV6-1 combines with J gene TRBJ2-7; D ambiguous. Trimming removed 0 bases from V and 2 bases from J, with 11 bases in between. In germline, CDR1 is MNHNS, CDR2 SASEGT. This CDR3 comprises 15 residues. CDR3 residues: CASSEAERLTYEQYF. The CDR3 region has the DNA TGTGCCAGCAGTGAAGCGGAGCGCCTCACCTACGAGCAGTACTTC.

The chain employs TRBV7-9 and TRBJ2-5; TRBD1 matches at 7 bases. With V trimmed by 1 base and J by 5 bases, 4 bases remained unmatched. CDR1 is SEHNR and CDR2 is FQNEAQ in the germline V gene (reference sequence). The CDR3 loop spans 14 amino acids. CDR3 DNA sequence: TGTGCCAGCAGCTTAGGGACAGGAAGGGAGACCCAGTACTTC. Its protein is CASSLGTGRETQYF. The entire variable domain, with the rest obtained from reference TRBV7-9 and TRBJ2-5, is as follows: DTGVSQNPRHKITKRGQNVTFRCDPISEHNRLYWYRQTLGQGPEFLTYFQNEAQLEKSRLLSDRFSAERPKGSFSTLEIQRTEQGDSAMYLCASSLGTGRETQYFGPGTRLLVL.